Below are 13 T cell receptor beta chains sequenced from a single sample in a study of long-term antiretroviral therapy in people with HIV. Survey level was the resolution at which the v3.0 immunoSEQ assay ran. Repertoires were generated with immunoSEQ multiplex PCR, while TCRdb's copy carries only in-frame clones and drops some. This table has fewer than 30,000 clones, approximately 86% appearing once. The sequencing used unsorted PBMCs, collected about 4.5 years after starting antiretroviral therapy. The receptors stem from a man in his thirties or forties with HIV.

The V gene is TRBV19, the J gene TRBJ1-5, with 9 bases fitting TRBD1. V lost 3 bases and J lost 1; bases outside the gene matches: 4. CDR1 is LNHDA, CDR2 SQIVND, per germline (reference sequence). The length of the CDR3 is 16 residues. In DNA, the CDR3 is TGTGCCAGTAGTATCCGGGACAGGGTAAGCAATCAGCCCCAGCATTTT. Its translation is CASSIRDRVSNQPQHF.

In DNA, the CDR3 is TGTGCCAGCAGCCAAGGAGAATTTGGTACCGGTACTGAAGCTTTCTTT. Translated, it gives CASSQGEFGTGTEAFF. The J gene is TRBJ1-1, the V gene TRBV4-2; D is unresolved. This CDR3 is 16 amino acids long. CDR1 and CDR2 from the germline V gene are LGHNA and YNFKEQ. V gave up 1 base and J gave up 5 bases, with 17 bases separating them.

The chain carries TRBV6-5 and TRBJ2-5; tentatively, D is TRBD1 (5 bases). Trimming removed 0 bases at V and 7 bases at J, with 12 bases between. Germline V gives CDR1 MNHEY, CDR2 SVGAGI. The CDR3 loop spans 14 amino acids. CDR3: CASSYSAQGGTQYF. The CDR3 nucleotides are TGTGCCAGCAGTTACTCGGCTCAGGGTGGGACCCAGTACTTC.

The chain couples TRBV6-1 to TRBJ2-7, with D tentatively TRBD1 or TRBD2 (6 bases each). V gave up 7 bases and J gave up 5 bases, with 18 bases separating them. From germline, CDR1 is MNHNS and CDR2 SASEGT. There are 14 residues in the CDR3. CDR3: CASTLLGGRDEQYF. DNA for the CDR3: TGTGCCAGCACTCTATTGGGGGGCCGGGACGAGCAGTACTTC.

This clone appeared a few times. The CDR3 protein is CASSWGQLYEQYF. As DNA, the CDR3 is TGTGCCAGCAGCTGGGGACAGCTCTACGAGCAGTACTTC. The chain has TRBV7-2 and TRBJ2-7; TRBD1 matches 7 bases. This CDR3 is 13 amino acids long. The V and J ends lost 4 bases and 3 bases, in that order; junction bases with no gene match: 3. Germline V gene lookup returns CDR1 SGHTA and CDR2 FQGNSA.

The chain has TRBV7-2 and TRBJ1-5; D perhaps matches TRBD1 (6 bases). The CDR3 loop spans 14 amino acids. Germline assignment: CDR1 SGHTA and CDR2 FQGNSA. V lost 1 base and J lost 7, with 11 bases in between. The CDR3 spells CASSLDRAAQPQHF. Written as DNA, the CDR3 is TGTGCCAGCAGCTTAGACAGGGCCGCGCAGCCCCAGCATTTT.

This clone was observed once. CDR3 coding DNA: TGTGCCAGCAGGGTATTGGATGGGGCCAACGTCCTGACTTTC. Translation: CASRVLDGANVLTF. The chain employs TRBV6-5 and TRBJ2-6; D unresolved. The V end lost 6 bases, the J end lost 3 bases, and 9 bases lay between the germline ends. Germline CDR1 is MNHEY and CDR2 is SVGAGI. The CDR3 runs to 14 residues.

The chain couples TRBV7-3 to TRBJ1-1, with a possible D match to TRBD1 (6 bases). The CDR3 loop spans 16 amino acids. Trimming removed 4 bases at V and 1 base at J, with 16 bases between. Germline CDR1 and CDR2: SGHTA and FQGTGA. The CDR3 bases are TGTGCCAGCAGCTCGCTTGGGGGGCCCTCGAACACTGAAGCTTTCTTT. Translated, it gives CASSSLGGPSNTEAFF.

By sample fraction, this clone is medium-sized. V is TRBV6-5 and J is TRBJ2-2; D is perhaps TRBD1 (5 bases). This CDR3 has 15 amino acids. Germline CDR1 and CDR2: MNHEY and SVGAGI. V was pared by 0 bases and J by 6 bases, with 11 bases between. CDR3: CASSYSSGPSGELFF. CDR3 nucleotide sequence: TGTGCCAGCAGTTACTCGTCAGGGCCATCCGGGGAGCTGTTTTTT.

This clone was seen a single time. The rearrangement uses TRBV7-8 and TRBJ1-5; TRBD1 is a possible D gene (6 bases). The germline V gene encodes CDR1 SGHVS and CDR2 FQNEAQ. Trimming removed 1 base at V and 7 bases at J, with 14 bases between. The CDR3 is 15 residues long. The CDR3 sequence: CASSLGGPTGQPQHF. The DNA for the CDR3 is TGTGCCAGCAGCTTAGGGGGGCCAACGGGGCAGCCCCAGCATTTT.

The chain employs TRBV19 and TRBJ2-2; no definite D call. Germline V CDR1 and CDR2: LNHDA, SQIVND (reference sequence). The CDR3 totals 14 residues. Trimming left V 3 bases short and J 6 bases short, with 11 bases between. The CDR3 protein is CASSIPHRSGELFF. The DNA for the CDR3 is TGTGCCAGTAGTATCCCCCACAGATCCGGGGAGCTGTTTTTT.

The chain has TRBV11-2 and TRBJ2-5, with 10 bases aligning to TRBD1. This CDR3 region has 15 residues. The trim removed 4 bases at V and 5 bases at J, leaving 7 bases unmatched. Germline values: CDR1 SGHAT, CDR2 FQNNGV. CDR3 residues: CASSSGDRGWETQYF. CDR3 coding DNA: TGTGCCAGCAGCTCAGGGGACAGGGGATGGGAGACCCAGTACTTC.

This clone is a singleton in its sample. The V gene is TRBV6-5, the J gene TRBJ2-7; D uncertain. The V and J ends lost 0 bases and 6 bases respectively, with 6 bases between them. CDR3 length equals 12 residues. Per the germline V gene, CDR1 is MNHEY and CDR2 is SVGAGI. For the CDR3, the DNA is TGTGCCAGCAGTTACTCTTTGGGCGAGCAGTACTTC. Translated, it gives CASSYSLGEQYF.